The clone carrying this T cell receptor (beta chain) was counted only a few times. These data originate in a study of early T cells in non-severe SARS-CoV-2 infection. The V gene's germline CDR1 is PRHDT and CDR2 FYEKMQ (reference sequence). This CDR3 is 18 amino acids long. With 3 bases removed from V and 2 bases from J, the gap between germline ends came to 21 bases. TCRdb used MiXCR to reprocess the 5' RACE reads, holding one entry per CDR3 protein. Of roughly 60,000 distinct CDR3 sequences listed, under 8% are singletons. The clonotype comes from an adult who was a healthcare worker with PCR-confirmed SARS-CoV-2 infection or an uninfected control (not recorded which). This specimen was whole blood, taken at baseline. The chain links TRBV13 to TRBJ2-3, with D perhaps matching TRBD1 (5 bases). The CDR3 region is CASSLAGGAALFTDTQYF. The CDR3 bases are TGTGCCAGCAGCTTGGCTGGTGGGGCAGCCTTATTCACAGATACGCAGTATTTT.